Listed here are 21 T cell receptor beta chains from one sample, sequenced in a study of T cells after posttransplantation cyclophosphamide. The repertoire was sequenced with immunoSEQ multiplex PCR; TCRdb's copy has only in-frame clones and lacks some. Altogether approximately 30,000 clones are present, around nine tenths being singletons, with the ten largest covering roughly 0.23%. Cells defined as naive were viable CD3+CD4+ or CD3+CD8+ and CCR7+CD45RA+CD45RO-CD95-CD27+CD28+. Sample: naive CD4+ T cells sorted from PBMCs. The receptor source for this set is a woman aged 55-69 years in good health, CMV-negative, and a related stem cell transplant donor.

The chain combines TRBV5-1 with TRBJ1-1; TRBD1 is a possible D gene (6 bases). V dropped 3 bases and J dropped 0 bases, with 9 bases sitting between them. This CDR3 comprises 14 residues. In germline, CDR1 is SGHRS, CDR2 YFSETQ. The CDR3 DNA follows: TGCGCCAGCAGCTCCGGGACATTGAACACTGAAGCTTTCTTT. Its protein is CASSSGTLNTEAFF.

This clone showed up just once. The chain recombines TRBV5-4 with TRBJ2-3; 8 bases map to TRBD2. Germline V CDR1 and CDR2: SGHNT, YYREEE (reference sequence). With 1 base clipped from V and 1 base from J, the junction kept 5 bases outside the gene matches. This CDR3 spans 16 amino acids. CDR3 loop: CASSLRRGDGTDTQYF. CDR3 nucleotide sequence: TGTGCCAGCAGCTTGAGGCGGGGGGACGGCACAGATACGCAGTATTTT. Full variable domain (missing parts from reference TRBV5-4 and TRBJ2-3): ETGVTQSPTHLIKTRGQQVTLRCSSQSGHNTVSWYQQALGQGPQFIFQYYREEENGRGNFPPRFSGLQFPNYSSELNVNALELDDSALYLCASSLRRGDGTDTQYFGPGTRLTVL.

V is TRBV5-1 and J is TRBJ2-2, with D perhaps matching TRBD1 (5 bases). Per germline, CDR1 SGHRS and CDR2 YFSETQ. The CDR3 is 14 amino acids. The V and J ends lost 4 bases and 6 bases respectively, with 13 bases between them. CDR3 coding DNA: TGCGCCAGCAGCACCGGACAACAGGCCGGGGAGCTGTTTTTT. It yields the protein CASSTGQQAGELFF.

CDR3 nucleotide sequence: TGCGCCAGCAGCCCGGGACAGGGACTTCGCACAGATACGCAGTATTTT. Its protein product is CASSPGQGLRTDTQYF. The chain combines TRBV5-1 with TRBJ2-3; 9 bases fit TRBD1. Per the germline V gene, CDR1 is SGHRS and CDR2 is YFSETQ. The CDR3 has 16 residues. The V segment lost 4 bases and the J segment 1 base; nucleotides outside the gene matches: 7.

This clone was seen a single time. The V and J genes are TRBV28 and TRBJ1-2; TRBD1 aligns across 10 bases. The ends lost 5 bases at V and 7 bases at J; junction bases unmatched: 4. Germline V gene lookup returns CDR1 MDHEN and CDR2 SYDVKM. The CDR3 is made up of 13 amino acids. The CDR3 loop reads CASSDRGRGGYTF. The CDR3 nucleotides are TGTGCCAGCAGTGACAGGGGGCGCGGTGGCTACACCTTC.

The V call is TRBV5-1, the J call TRBJ1-6, with D possibly TRBD1 on 5 matching bases. There are 15 residues in the CDR3. The V and J ends lost 1 base and 7 bases respectively, with 12 bases between them. The germline V gene has CDR1 SGHRS and CDR2 YFSETQ. The CDR3 spells CASSLTGTVNSPLHF. CDR3 DNA: TGCGCCAGCAGCTTGACCGGGACTGTGAATTCACCCCTCCACTTT. Combining the CDR3 with reference TRBV5-1 and TRBJ1-6 gives the whole variable domain KAGVTQTPRYLIKTRGQQVTLSCSPISGHRSVSWYQQTPGQGLQFLFEYFSETQRNKGNFPGRFSGRQFSNSRSEMNVSTLELGDSALYLCASSLTGTVNSPLHFGNGTRLTVT.

This chain joins TRBV30 and TRBJ1-5, with D unclear. V was pared by 5 bases and J by 0 bases, with 8 bases between. The CDR3 has 13 residues. CDR1 is GTSNPN and CDR2 is SVGIG in the germline V gene (reference sequence). For the CDR3, the DNA is TGTGCCTGGCAGGTTAATAGCAATCAGCCCCAGCATTTT. It yields the protein CAWQVNSNQPQHF.

This chain uses TRBV19 with TRBJ1-1; the D gene is possibly TRBD1 (6 bases). Trimming shortened V by 3 bases and J by 3 bases, and 8 bases separated the two germline ends. This CDR3 contains 13 residues. Germline V gene sequence: CDR1 LNHDA, CDR2 SQIVND (reference sequence). As DNA, the CDR3 is TGTGCCAGTAGTATGGACAGAGACACTGAAGCTTTCTTT. This codes for CASSMDRDTEAFF.

The chain employs TRBV6-1 and TRBJ2-3; TRBD1 aligns across 7 bases. The trim removed 7 bases at V and 5 bases at J, leaving 9 bases unmatched. In germline, CDR1 is MNHNS, CDR2 SASEGT. This CDR3 is 14 amino acids long. The CDR3 sequence is CASIKEAGGDTQYF. DNA of the CDR3: TGTGCCAGCATTAAAGAGGCAGGGGGAGATACGCAGTATTTT.

The chain couples TRBV4-3 to TRBJ2-1; 11 nucleotides align to TRBD2. This CDR3 is 17 amino acids long. CDR1 and CDR2 from the germline V gene are LGHNA and YSLEER. V trimming: 3 bases; J trimming: 3 bases; junction bases outside the gene matches: 7. As DNA, the CDR3 is TGCGCCAGCAGCCAGCAACTAGCGGGGGTTTTCTACAATGAGCAGTTCTTC. Its protein product is CASSQQLAGVFYNEQFF.

The rearrangement joins TRBV7-9 to TRBJ2-6; 8 bases agree with TRBD2. Germline V gene sequence: CDR1 SEHNR, CDR2 FQNEAQ (reference sequence). After removal of 5 bases from V and 0 bases from J, the junction contained 6 bases not matched to a gene. The CDR3 covers 17 residues. Here the CDR3 DNA reads TGTGCCAGCAGCCGACAGCGGGGGATCTCTGGGGCCAACGTCCTGACTTTC. Translating gives CASSRQRGISGANVLTF.

Here the CDR3 reads CASSPFGGPAGNTIYF. The CDR3 nucleotides read TGTGCCAGTAGCCCTTTTGGCGGCCCGGCTGGAAACACCATATATTTT. The chain has TRBV19 and TRBJ1-3, with D uncertain. CDR3 length equals 16 residues. The germline CDR1 and CDR2 sequences are LNHDA and SQIVND (reference sequence). V gave up 6 bases and J gave up 2 bases, with 17 bases separating them.

The CDR3: CASSVRSGGSEKLFF. As DNA, the CDR3 is TGTGCCAGCAGTGTCCGCTCTGGGGGGAGTGAAAAACTGTTTTTT. J is TRBJ1-4 and V is TRBV28; perhaps TRBD1 as D (5 bases). Trimming shortened V by 5 bases and J by 7 bases, and 17 bases separated the two germline ends. Germline assignment: CDR1 MDHEN and CDR2 SYDVKM. This CDR3 is built from 15 residues.

This clone was seen a handful of times. The chain is built from TRBV6-5 and TRBJ1-1, with 8 bases lining up with TRBD1. Germline trimming cut 8 bases from V and 3 bases from J; bases unmatched to any gene: 5. CDR3 length equals 13 residues. Per germline, CDR1 MNHEY and CDR2 SVGAGI. The CDR3 nucleotides are TGTGCCAGCGTTAGGACAGGGTACACTGAAGCTTTCTTT. As protein: CASVRTGYTEAFF.

J is TRBJ1-1 and V is TRBV25-1; 7 bases match TRBD1. The CDR3 is 12 residues long. Looked up from germline, CDR1 is MGHDK and CDR2 is SYGVNS. Trimming cost V 1 base and J 11 bases; bases outside gene matches: 4. The CDR3 DNA reads TGTGCCAGCAGTGAATTGACAGGGAAGGCTTTCTTT. This translates into CASSELTGKAFF.

The genes are TRBV6-6 and TRBJ2-2; D is perhaps TRBD1 (6 bases). Trimming shortened V by 6 bases and J by 2 bases, and 13 bases separated the two germline ends. The germline CDR1 and CDR2 sequences are MNHNY and SVGAGI (reference sequence). The CDR3 covers 15 residues. The CDR3 loop is CASRSGTYNTGELFF. The CDR3 DNA follows: TGTGCCAGCAGATCCGGGACATATAACACCGGGGAGCTGTTTTTT.

The V gene is TRBV25-1, the J gene TRBJ1-1; 8 bases are a match to TRBD1. The trim removed 5 bases at V and 4 bases at J, leaving 6 bases unmatched. The germline CDR1 and CDR2 sequences are MGHDK and SYGVNS. The CDR3 consists of 14 residues. CDR3 sequence reads: CASSRGTGLTEAFF. In DNA form, the CDR3 reads TGTGCCAGCAGTAGGGGGACAGGACTCACTGAAGCTTTCTTT.

The gene calls are TRBV9 and TRBJ2-7; 7 nucleotides align to TRBD1. The J segment lost 3 bases and the V segment lost 0 bases, leaving 6 bases of the junction unmatched. CDR1 and CDR2 from the germline V gene are SGDLS and YYNGEE. This CDR3 contains 15 residues. The CDR3 region has the DNA TGTGCCAGCAGCGTAGGCCCAGGGGGTAACTACGAGCAGTACTTC. Residues: CASSVGPGGNYEQYF.

The rearrangement uses TRBV9 and TRBJ1-1, with a tentative D call TRBD1 (5 bases). Trimming removed 4 bases from V and 2 bases from J, with 9 bases in between. The length of the CDR3 is 13 residues. CDR1 and CDR2 (germline): SGDLS, YYNGEE. CDR3 in DNA: TGTGCCAGCAGCCCGGGGGGAAACACTGAAGCTTTCTTT. Amino acids: CASSPGGNTEAFF.

The chain carries TRBV14 and TRBJ1-4; D possibly corresponds to TRBD1 (5 bases). The CDR3 is 14 residues long. Germline-derived CDR1 and CDR2 are SGHDN and FVKESK. The ends were cut back, 6 bases at V and 8 bases at J, with 16 bases in the middle. The CDR3, as DNA: TGTGCCAGCAGACCGGGGGGGAAAGGCGAAAAACTGTTTTTT. Translation: CASRPGGKGEKLFF.

The rearrangement links TRBV7-3 to TRBJ2-4; 10 nucleotides line up with TRBD1. Per germline, CDR1 SGHTA and CDR2 FQGTGA. The ends lost 4 bases at V and 7 bases at J; junction bases unmatched: 1. This CDR3 has 13 residues. CDR3 amino acids: CASSSGQGNIQYF. The CDR3 DNA reads as TGTGCCAGCAGCTCGGGACAGGGGAACATTCAGTACTTC.